One sample yielded the 9 T cell receptor beta chains listed below, sequenced in a study of blood T cell repertoires in COVID-19. Profiling relied on immunoSEQ multiplex PCR, and the TCRdb table lists in-frame clones only, not all of them. This table holds 140,000 to 150,000 clones, approximately 80% found once. The sequenced sample consisted of peripheral blood. The receptors were gathered from a human donor with acute or convalescent COVID-19. The donor label of this sample is uncertain.

This chain links TRBV5-8 with TRBJ1-5; 11 bases are shared with TRBD1. CDR3 length: 15 residues. CDR1 is SGHTS and CDR2 is YDEGEE in the germline V gene. With 5 bases clipped from V and 5 bases from J, the junction kept 6 bases outside the gene matches. In DNA, the CDR3 is TGTGCCAGCAGTTGGACAGGGGGCAAGGATCAGCCCCAGCATTTT. Its translation is CASSWTGGKDQPQHF.

Only one count was recorded for this clone. The chain uses TRBV29-1 and TRBJ1-2; unclear D gene. CDR1 is SQVTM and CDR2 is ANQGSEA in the germline V gene. This CDR3 is 11 amino acids long. V gave up 3 bases and J gave up 6 bases, with 8 bases separating them. Here the CDR3 reads CSVDGVDGYTF. DNA for the CDR3: TGCAGCGTTGATGGAGTTGATGGCTACACCTTC.

The gene calls are TRBV13 and TRBJ2-2, with D perhaps matching TRBD2 (6 bases). CDR1 is PRHDT, CDR2 FYEKMQ, per germline (reference sequence). Trimming removed 4 bases from V and 10 bases from J, with 13 bases in between. The CDR3 covers 13 residues. DNA of the CDR3: TGTGCCAGCAGCTCTAGGACTAACGAGGAGCTGTTTTTT. Amino acids: CASSSRTNEELFF.

This clone was observed a handful of times. The chain has TRBV2 and TRBJ2-5, with 8 positions matching TRBD1. The CDR3 loop spans 14 amino acids. V lost 8 bases to trimming and J lost 2 bases; unmatched junction nucleotides: 7. Germline assignment: CDR1 SNHLY and CDR2 FYNNEI. The chain's CDR3 is CASLETGEQETQYF. The CDR3 DNA is TGTGCCAGCCTTGAGACAGGGGAGCAAGAGACCCAGTACTTC.

V is TRBV5-8 and J is TRBJ1-1; 8 bases are shared with TRBD1. The CDR3 totals 15 residues. V was pared by 2 bases and J by 4 bases, with 7 bases of the junction left unmatched. Looked up from germline, CDR1 is SGHTS and CDR2 is YDEGEE. The CDR3 reads CASSFQDREATEAFF. CDR3 nucleotide sequence: TGTGCCAGCAGCTTCCAGGACAGGGAGGCCACTGAAGCTTTCTTT.

The chain recombines TRBV2 with TRBJ1-2; TRBD1 matches at 8 bases. The CDR3 has 12 residues. V was pared by 6 bases and J by 8 bases, with 5 bases of the junction left unmatched. Germline loops: CDR1 SNHLY, CDR2 FYNNEI. CDR3 nucleotides: TGTGCCAGCAGCGACAGGGGAGGCGGCTACACCTTC. Protein product: CASSDRGGGYTF.

CDR3 residues: CASSQALGYTF. In DNA, the CDR3 is TGTGCCAGCAGCCAAGCGTTAGGCTACACCTTC. This rearrangement joins TRBV3-1 (or the pseudogene TRBV3-2) to TRBJ1-2; the D is unclear. The CDR3 spans 11 residues. Germline V CDR1 and CDR2: LGHDT, YNNKEL (reference sequence). V gave up 1 base and J gave up 8 bases, with 5 bases separating them.

The table lists this clone with a count of one. The V gene is TRBV7-8, the J gene TRBJ1-1; a possible D gene is TRBD1 (5 bases). CDR1 is SGHVS, CDR2 FQNEAQ, per germline. V was clipped by 8 bases and J by 5 bases, with 15 bases between them. CDR3 length: 13 residues. Here the CDR3 reads CASVRRGGTEAFF. In DNA, the CDR3 is TGTGCCAGCGTACGAAGGGGAGGGACTGAAGCTTTCTTT.

The J gene is TRBJ1-4, the V gene TRBV5-4; the D gene is possibly TRBD1 (5 bases). Germline loops: CDR1 SGHNT, CDR2 YYREEE (reference sequence). The CDR3 consists of 15 residues. V was cut by 5 bases and J by 7 bases, with 18 bases left in between. The CDR3 DNA follows: TGTGCCAGCAGTATTCAAGGTCCGGGGGGTGAAAAACTGTTTTTT. This gives the protein CASSIQGPGGEKLFF.